Listed here is a single T cell receptor (beta chain). CDR3 size: 14 residues. Germline lookup yields CDR1 MNHEY and CDR2 SVGAGI. Deletions cut 4 bases from V and 7 bases from J, with 17 bases between. In the authors' workflow: Junction-only sequences without quality scores came from ImmunoSEQ, so filtering differed. Sequenced by immunoSEQ multiplex PCR; TCRdb stores in-frame clones only, minus some. V, J and clone size are those of that table, while D and trimming were read from the DNA. The sample includes hundreds of thousands of clones, around 77% of them seen just once. HIV-negative, healthy adults without recent acute infections or vaccinations were the donors. The data stem from a study of shared clonotypes between healthy human individuals. At the level of the study: The cohort comprised two women and a few men. Their ages spanned 18 to 49 years.

The rearrangement joins TRBV6-5 to TRBJ2-7; D is unresolved. The sample consisted of PBMCs. The sequence was obtained from a woman in her thirties or forties in good health. Some clones in this sample may be carry-over from other donors' samples. CDR3 residues: CASSSWADLGEQYF. The CDR3, as DNA: TGTGCCAGCAGTTCGTGGGCCGACCTGGGGGAGCAGTACTTC.